The source of this T cell receptor (beta chain) is a study of response to subunit inactivated influenza vaccine. Whole-study findings and limits: Authors suggested seasonal influenza vaccinations each recruit few new T cells.

TCRdb itself ran the RT-PCR reads through MiXCR, one entry per CDR3 protein. Among about 500,000 distinct CDR3 sequences listed, over 10% were seen once. This clonotype has at least ten counts. The antigen remains unidentified. The TCR sequence derives from a man in his fifties or sixties who received an inactivated influenza vaccine. Sequences were derived from PBMCs from blood, sampled about 40 days after vaccination.

The DNA for the CDR3 is TGCAGCGTTGGGGGGGGGACGGTGAACACCGGGGAGCTGTTTTTT. Its translation: CSVGGGTVNTGELFF. This chain uses TRBV29-1 with TRBJ2-2, with 7 bases fitting TRBD2. Trimming took 4 bases from V and 1 from J; bases not matched to a gene: 6. This CDR3 has 15 residues. Germline-derived CDR1 and CDR2 are SQVTM and ANQGSEA.